The rows below give T cell receptor beta chains drawn from one sample of a study of cytomegalovirus exposure and HLA in healthy donors. Clones were sequenced by immunoSEQ multiplex PCR, and TCRdb holds only the in-frame ones, with some missing. The table records about 120,000 clones, about 88% of them present only once. The sequencing sample was made of PBMCs. These receptor sequences come from a woman younger than 35 in good health and CMV-seronegative. Both conserved end residues are part of each CDR3. Each record gives: J gene, V gene, D gene, clone size, CDR3 protein, CDR3 DNA. The D gene is left open where the match is weak. Not all rows give a size; the values are once, few, many and, for expanded clones, a class.

j_gene: TRBJ1-1
v_gene: TRBV9
d_gene: NA
abundance: NA
CDR3aa: CASSTGQQNTEAFF
CDR3nt: TGTGCCAGCAGTACCGGACAGCAGAACACTGAAGCTTTCTTT

j_gene: TRBJ2-7
v_gene: TRBV7-9
d_gene: TRBD1
abundance: NA
CDR3aa: CASSSGQGIHEQYF
CDR3nt: TGTGCCAGCAGCTCGGGACAGGGTATCCACGAGCAGTACTTC

j_gene: TRBJ2-1
v_gene: TRBV4-2
d_gene: TRBD2
abundance: NA
CDR3aa: CASSQVGQREGEFF
CDR3nt: TGTGCCAGCAGCCAAGTTGGCCAGCGGGAGGGGGAGTTCTTC

j_gene: TRBJ2-7
v_gene: TRBV4-3
d_gene: TRBD2
abundance: NA
CDR3aa: CASSTQLAEITYEQYF
CDR3nt: TGCGCCAGCAGCACACAACTAGCGGAAATAACCTACGAGCAGTACTTC

j_gene: TRBJ2-5
v_gene: TRBV7-2
d_gene: TRBD2
abundance: once
CDR3aa: CASSLRLAGGQIQETQYF
CDR3nt: TGTGCCAGCAGCCTTAGACTAGCGGGGGGCCAGATACAAGAGACCCAGTACTTC

j_gene: TRBJ1-4
v_gene: TRBV4-3
d_gene: TRBD1
abundance: NA
CDR3aa: CASSQGDRDEEKLFF
CDR3nt: TGCGCCAGCAGCCAAGGAGACAGGGACGAGGAAAAACTGTTTTTT

j_gene: TRBJ1-6
v_gene: TRBV25-1
d_gene: TRBD1
abundance: NA
CDR3aa: CASKNRGSSYNSPLHF
CDR3nt: TGTGCCAGCAAAAACAGGGGGTCGTCCTATAATTCACCCCTCCACTTT

j_gene: TRBJ1-1
v_gene: TRBV5-1
d_gene: NA
abundance: NA
CDR3aa: CASSLGSGLNTEAFF
CDR3nt: TGCGCCAGCAGCTTGGGCTCAGGGTTGAACACTGAAGCTTTCTTT

j_gene: TRBJ2-1
v_gene: TRBV7-8
d_gene: NA
abundance: NA
CDR3aa: CASRSPGDDEQFF
CDR3nt: TGTGCCAGCAGGTCCCCGGGGGACGATGAGCAGTTCTTC

j_gene: TRBJ2-7
v_gene: TRBV5-1
d_gene: NA
abundance: NA
CDR3aa: CASSTGTYEQYF
CDR3nt: TGCGCCAGCAGCACAGGGACGTACGAGCAGTACTTC

j_gene: TRBJ1-2
v_gene: TRBV27
d_gene: NA
abundance: NA
CDR3aa: CASSLRNSINYGYTF
CDR3nt: TGTGCCAGCAGTTTAAGAAACAGCATTAACTATGGCTACACCTTC

j_gene: TRBJ1-2
v_gene: TRBV6-5
d_gene: NA
abundance: NA
CDR3aa: CASSPDRTIGYTF
CDR3nt: TGTGCCAGCAGTCCCGACAGAACTATTGGCTACACCTTC

j_gene: TRBJ2-4
v_gene: TRBV9
d_gene: TRBD2
abundance: few
CDR3aa: CASSVQPGGENIQYF
CDR3nt: TGTGCCAGCAGCGTCCAACCTGGGGGGGAGAACATTCAGTACTTC

j_gene: TRBJ2-5
v_gene: TRBV5-1
d_gene: TRBD1
abundance: few
CDR3aa: CASSRDRGETQYF
CDR3nt: TGCGCCAGCAGCCGAGACAGGGGAGAGACCCAGTACTTC

j_gene: TRBJ1-5
v_gene: TRBV11-2
d_gene: NA
abundance: NA
CDR3aa: CASSLRVGDQPQHF
CDR3nt: TGTGCCAGCAGCTTACGAGTGGGAGATCAGCCCCAGCATTTT

j_gene: TRBJ2-4
v_gene: TRBV29-1
d_gene: TRBD1
abundance: NA
CDR3aa: CSAYYRGNIQYF
CDR3nt: TGCAGCGCATACTACAGGGGAAACATTCAGTACTTC

j_gene: TRBJ2-1
v_gene: TRBV18
d_gene: NA
abundance: NA
CDR3aa: CASSPPGGSMSSYNEQFF
CDR3nt: TGTGCCAGCTCACCCCCAGGGGGGTCCATGAGCTCCTACAATGAGCAGTTCTTC

j_gene: TRBJ2-1
v_gene: TRBV7-6
d_gene: TRBD1
abundance: NA
CDR3aa: CASSLVAGRGSVF
CDR3nt: TGTGCCAGCAGCTTAGTAGCCGGCAGGGGGTCCGTCTTC

j_gene: TRBJ2-1
v_gene: TRBV28
d_gene: NA
abundance: NA
CDR3aa: CASSRQTPQNEQFF
CDR3nt: TGTGCCAGCTCACGACAGACGCCACAAAATGAGCAGTTCTTC

j_gene: TRBJ1-2
v_gene: TRBV19
d_gene: NA
abundance: few
CDR3aa: CASSAPGRASYGYTF
CDR3nt: TGTGCCAGTAGTGCGCCGGGGAGGGCTAGCTATGGCTACACCTTC

j_gene: TRBJ1-1
v_gene: TRBV25-1
d_gene: NA
abundance: NA
CDR3aa: CASSETPFEAFF
CDR3nt: TGTGCCAGCAGTGAAACCCCCTTTGAGGCTTTCTTT

j_gene: TRBJ2-1
v_gene: TRBV11-3
d_gene: TRBD2
abundance: NA
CDR3aa: CASSTEGGQDEQFF
CDR3nt: TGTGCCAGCAGCACGGAGGGAGGGCAGGATGAGCAGTTCTTC

j_gene: TRBJ1-1
v_gene: TRBV27
d_gene: NA
abundance: NA
CDR3aa: CASSYRKQGYTEAFF
CDR3nt: TGTGCCAGCAGTTATCGAAAACAGGGCTACACTGAAGCTTTCTTT

j_gene: TRBJ1-3
v_gene: TRBV2
d_gene: NA
abundance: NA
CDR3aa: CASSDLGNTIYF
CDR3nt: TGTGCCAGCAGTGATCTTGGAAACACCATATATTTT

j_gene: TRBJ2-2
v_gene: TRBV5-1
d_gene: TRBD1
abundance: few
CDR3aa: CASSATGANTGELFF
CDR3nt: TGCGCCAGCAGCGCGACAGGGGCGAACACCGGGGAGCTGTTTTTT

j_gene: TRBJ2-1
v_gene: TRBV6-7
d_gene: NA
abundance: NA
CDR3aa: CASSYSSGGLTPSYNEQFF
CDR3nt: TGTGCCAGCAGTTACTCGAGTGGAGGGCTAACTCCCTCCTACAATGAGCAGTTCTTC

j_gene: TRBJ1-1
v_gene: TRBV6-5
d_gene: NA
abundance: NA
CDR3aa: CASSYSGVAMNTEAFF
CDR3nt: TGTGCCAGCAGTTACTCGGGCGTCGCAATGAACACTGAAGCTTTCTTT

j_gene: TRBJ1-5
v_gene: TRBV5-6
d_gene: NA
abundance: NA
CDR3aa: CASSFRGGPQHF
CDR3nt: TGTGCCAGCAGCTTTCGAGGGGGGCCCCAGCATTTT

j_gene: TRBJ2-7
v_gene: TRBV7-9
d_gene: NA
abundance: NA
CDR3aa: CASREMPSEEQYF
CDR3nt: TGTGCCAGCAGGGAAATGCCATCGGAGGAGCAGTACTTC

j_gene: TRBJ2-3
v_gene: TRBV25-1
d_gene: NA
abundance: once
CDR3aa: CASSEAGRVSTDTQYF
CDR3nt: TGTGCCAGCAGTGAAGCAGGGCGTGTTAGCACAGATACGCAGTATTTT

j_gene: TRBJ2-7
v_gene: TRBV11-2
d_gene: TRBD2
abundance: NA
CDR3aa: CASSAISRRAGSSYEQYF
CDR3nt: TGTGCCAGCAGCGCCATTTCCCGCCGAGCGGGGAGCTCCTACGAGCAGTACTTC

j_gene: TRBJ1-1
v_gene: TRBV6-1
d_gene: NA
abundance: once
CDR3aa: CASSLAFEGTEAFF
CDR3nt: TGTGCCAGCAGTCTCGCATTCGAGGGCACTGAAGCTTTCTTT

j_gene: TRBJ2-7
v_gene: TRBV7-2
d_gene: TRBD2
abundance: once
CDR3aa: CASSFSSGRAEQYF
CDR3nt: TGTGCCAGCAGCTTTTCCAGCGGGAGGGCCGAGCAGTACTTC

j_gene: TRBJ2-2
v_gene: TRBV2
d_gene: TRBD1
abundance: NA
CDR3aa: CASSWMTGQGATGELFF
CDR3nt: TGTGCCAGCAGCTGGATGACTGGACAGGGAGCCACCGGGGAGCTGTTTTTT

j_gene: TRBJ2-7
v_gene: TRBV7-2
d_gene: TRBD2
abundance: NA
CDR3aa: CASSRNSGRSYEQYF
CDR3nt: TGTGCCAGCAGCCGAAATAGCGGGAGGTCCTACGAGCAGTACTTC

j_gene: TRBJ1-5
v_gene: TRBV19
d_gene: TRBD1
abundance: NA
CDR3aa: CASSVGTGGPRQPQHF
CDR3nt: TGTGCCAGTAGCGTCGGGACAGGGGGCCCGCGGCAGCCCCAGCATTTT